This TCR beta chain was recorded in a study of shared clonotypes between healthy human individuals. The CDR3 runs to 16 residues. CDR1 is SEHNR and CDR2 is FQNEAQ in the germline V gene (reference sequence). V lost 5 bases, J lost 0 bases, and 10 bases stayed unmatched. Naive CD8 isolation took CD45RO-negative cells positively selected for CCR7 and excluded terminally differentiated effector memory CD45RA+ cells. Study-wide results and limits: Naive subsets typically showed greater estimated richness than memory subsets. Sampling included only blood; tissue repertoires likely differ. The study found lower generation probabilities in non-shared clonotypes than in those shared by all four donors.

As regards this clone: Its antigen remains unidentified.

Authors' data handling: ImmunoSEQ output lacked quality scores and full-length reads, limiting matched filtering. Clones were read by immunoSEQ multiplex PCR, and TCRdb kept only the in-frame ones, dropping some. V, J and clone size reflect that table, while D and trimming were determined from the DNA. This table has 650,000 to 800,000 clones, roughly nine tenths appearing once. This TCR was recovered from a man aged 30-40 years in good health. The V gene is TRBV7-9, the J gene TRBJ2-7; TRBD2 agrees at 7 bases. The sequenced sample consisted of naive CD8+ T cells sorted from blood. The CDR3 protein is CASSVTSADPSYEQYF. The CDR3 DNA is TGTGCCAGCAGCGTTACTAGCGCAGACCCCTCCTACGAGCAGTACTTC.